Below are 17 T cell receptor beta chains sequenced from a single sample in a study of a mutant IDH1 vaccine in newly diagnosed glioma. These receptors are not linked to any known antigen. The time point was: week 11, during vaccination. One vaccine dose held 300 ug of mutant IDH1 20-mer peptide and came with topical imiquimod. Assay: immunoSEQ multiplex PCR; the TCRdb copy retains only in-frame clones and omits some. The sample contains roughly 110,000 clones, roughly 90% of which appear only once. The sample in question was PBMCs, obtained from a glioma patient whose treatment included an IDH1 peptide vaccine. The receptors here all came from a woman aged 50 to 60 with glioma.

This clone was observed once. The V and J genes are TRBV18 and TRBJ2-7; D is unclear. CDR1 is KGHSH, CDR2 LQKENI, per germline. Trimming cost V 1 base and J 3 bases, with 4 bases left between them. CDR3 length: 12 residues. The CDR3, as DNA: TGTGCCAGCTCACCACGCGTCTACGAGCAGTACTTC. As protein: CASSPRVYEQYF. The whole variable domain, remainder taken from reference TRBV18 and TRBJ2-7, is NAGVMQNPRHLVRRRGQEARLRCSPMKGHSHVYWYRQLPEEGLKFMVYLQKENIIDESGMPKERFSAEFPKEGPSILRIQQVVRGDSAAYFCASSPRVYEQYFGPGTRLTVT.

The chain employs TRBV5-1 and TRBJ2-1; D uncertain. The ends were cut back, 0 bases at V and 0 bases at J, with 4 bases in the middle. CDR3 size: 14 residues. Germline CDR1 SGHRS, CDR2 YFSETQ. CDR3 residues: CASSLGASYNEQFF. The CDR3 DNA sequence: TGCGCCAGCAGCTTGGGGGCCTCCTACAATGAGCAGTTCTTC.

CDR3 protein: CASGLAIADRGQPQHF. The CDR3, as DNA: TGTGCTAGTGGTTTGGCCATAGCCGACAGGGGGCAGCCCCAGCATTTT. The V and J genes are TRBV12-5 and TRBJ1-5; the match to TRBD1 covers 9 bases. CDR1 and CDR2 from the germline V gene are LGHNT and FRNRAP. V trimming: 1 base; J trimming: 7 bases; junction bases outside the gene matches: 8. This CDR3 has 16 amino acids.

In its sample, this clone was seen once. The chain couples TRBV6-6 to TRBJ2-7, with 7 nucleotides matching TRBD2. The CDR3 loop spans 13 amino acids. Germline V gene sequence: CDR1 MNHNY, CDR2 SVGAGI (reference sequence). V shed 6 bases, J shed 3 bases, and the junction held 5 bases outside the gene matches. CDR3 sequence: CASSQGGSYEQYF. The CDR3 DNA reads as TGTGCCAGCAGCCAGGGCGGGAGCTACGAGCAGTACTTC.

V gene TRBV5-1 combines with J gene TRBJ2-7; no firm D call. There are 12 residues in the CDR3. V lost 0 bases, J lost 6 bases, and 7 bases lay in between. CDR1 is SGHRS and CDR2 is YFSETQ in the germline V gene. The CDR3 DNA sequence: TGCGCCAGCAGCTTGGGGGTCGGCGAGCAGTACTTC. It specifies CASSLGVGEQYF. The full variable domain, its missing parts supplied by reference TRBV5-1 and TRBJ2-7, is KAGVTQTPRYLIKTRGQQVTLSCSPISGHRSVSWYQQTPGQGLQFLFEYFSETQRNKGNFPGRFSGRQFSNSRSEMNVSTLELGDSALYLCASSLGVGEQYFGPGTRLTVT.

The chain combines TRBV6-5 with TRBJ2-7; D is perhaps TRBD1 (6 bases). CDR3 length equals 13 residues. Germline V lookup: CDR1 MNHEY, CDR2 SVGAGI. Trimming removed 3 bases at V and 4 bases at J, with 10 bases between. The CDR3 spells CASSYGQLYEQYF. The DNA for the CDR3 is TGTGCCAGCAGTTATGGACAGTTATACGAGCAGTACTTC.

The V gene is TRBV25-1, the J gene TRBJ1-6, with D possibly matching TRBD1 (5 bases). There are 18 residues in the CDR3. The germline V gene encodes CDR1 MGHDK and CDR2 SYGVNS. V was clipped by 4 bases and J by 0 bases, with 16 bases between them. DNA for the CDR3: TGTGCCAGCAGTGCCGGGGACCGCCGAAGCTCCTATAATTCACCCCTCCACTTT. This translates into CASSAGDRRSSYNSPLHF.

This clone was counted a few times. The chain has TRBV30 and TRBJ1-2; D is possibly TRBD1 (5 bases). The CDR3 has 12 amino acids. V was cut by 3 bases and J by 2 bases, with 7 bases left in between. CDR1 and CDR2 from the germline V gene are GTSNPN and SVGIG (reference sequence). CDR3 DNA: TGTGCCTGGAGCGGGGGGAACTATGGCTACACCTTC. Its protein product is CAWSGGNYGYTF. Combining the CDR3 with reference TRBV30 and TRBJ1-2 gives the whole variable domain SQTIHQWPATLVQPVGSPLSLECTVEGTSNPNLYWYRQAAGRGLQLLFYSVGIGQISSEVPQNLSASRPQDRQFILSSKKLLLSDSGFYLCAWSGGNYGYTFGSGTRLTVV.

Here the CDR3 DNA reads TGCGCCAGCAGCTTACGGGCCCATGAAAAACTGTTTTTT. Encoded protein: CASSLRAHEKLFF. The rearrangement links TRBV5-1 to TRBJ1-4, with no clear D. This CDR3 is built from 13 residues. Trimming removed 2 bases from V and 6 bases from J, with 8 bases in between. Germline V gives CDR1 SGHRS, CDR2 YFSETQ.

This clone showed up just once. The chain recombines TRBV29-1 with TRBJ2-7; D not certain. V was shortened by 5 bases and J by 0 bases, with 11 bases between the two germline ends. From germline, CDR1 is SQVTM and CDR2 ANQGSEA. This CDR3 is 13 amino acids long. CDR3: CSVSALFSYEQYF. CDR3 DNA sequence: TGCAGCGTTTCAGCCCTTTTCTCCTACGAGCAGTACTTC.

The V call is TRBV18, the J call TRBJ2-7; D call uncertain. V lost 2 bases and J 3 bases, leaving 14 bases between the germline ends. CDR1 and CDR2 from the germline V gene are KGHSH and LQKENI. This CDR3 comprises 15 residues. The CDR3 here is CASSPSSGDLYEQYF. CDR3 sequence (DNA): TGTGCCAGCTCACCATCTTCAGGTGACCTCTACGAGCAGTACTTC.

The chain links TRBV7-3 to TRBJ2-1, with 7 bases aligning to TRBD2. Trimming cost V 5 bases and J 5 bases; bases outside gene matches: 9. Germline assignment: CDR1 SGHTA and CDR2 FQGTGA. The CDR3 consists of 15 residues. CDR3 sequence reads: CASSRGGSRNNEQFF. In DNA form, the CDR3 reads TGTGCCAGCAGCCGCGGCGGGAGTAGGAACAATGAGCAGTTCTTC.

The chain combines TRBV5-1 with TRBJ2-7; 9 nucleotides align to TRBD1. With 2 bases clipped from V and 1 base from J, the junction kept 1 base outside the gene matches. There are 14 residues in the CDR3. Germline CDR1 is SGHRS and CDR2 is YFSETQ. The CDR3 coding sequence is TGCGCCAGCAGCTTTGACAGGGGGTCCTACGAGCAGTACTTC. It translates to CASSFDRGSYEQYF.

The V call is TRBV9, the J call TRBJ2-1, with TRBD2 matching 8 bases. Losses at the gene ends were 0 bases for V and 5 bases for J; bases not matched to a gene: 4. The CDR3 sequence is 15 residues long. CDR1 is SGDLS and CDR2 is YYNGEE in the germline V gene. CDR3 DNA sequence: TGTGCCAGCAGCGTAGGCGGCGGGAGGAACAATGAGCAGTTCTTC. Encoded protein: CASSVGGGRNNEQFF.

The V call is TRBV18, the J call TRBJ2-5; D is uncertain. Trimming shortened V by 4 bases and J by 7 bases, and 10 bases separated the two germline ends. This CDR3 has 12 residues. Germline V gene sequence: CDR1 KGHSH, CDR2 LQKENI. The CDR3 protein is CASSRLVGTQYF. In DNA, the CDR3 is TGTGCCAGCTCACGGCTCGTGGGGACCCAGTACTTC.

The chain carries TRBV20-1 and TRBJ2-1; D remains ambiguous. CDR1 and CDR2 (germline): DFQATT, SNEGSKA (reference sequence). The CDR3 totals 11 residues. V lost 1 base to trimming and J lost 8 bases, with 6 bases between them. The CDR3 reads CSARAGYEQFF. CDR3 coding DNA: TGCAGTGCTAGAGCCGGGTATGAGCAGTTCTTC.

The genes are TRBV6-5 and TRBJ2-7; 14 bases fit TRBD2. CDR1 and CDR2 from the germline V gene are MNHEY and SVGAGI. With V trimmed by 4 bases and J by 10 bases, 3 bases remained unmatched. The CDR3 is made up of 13 amino acids. The CDR3 loop reads CASSSGLAGVQYF. CDR3 coding DNA: TGTGCCAGCAGTTCGGGACTAGCGGGAGTTCAGTACTTC.